Following are 21 T cell receptor beta chains from one sample sequenced in a study of T cells in Graves' hyperthyroidism and ophthalmopathy. Amplified TCR beta CDR3 regions derived from RNA transcripts. First-round RT-PCR with HTBI primers amplified the TCR CDR3 region. TCRdb re-called the multiplex PCR reads through MiXCR, storing one row per CDR3 protein. This table has approximately 620,000 distinct CDR3 sequences, roughly a sixth appearing once. The sample consisted of blood. These receptors were obtained from a woman between 35 and 50 years old with Graves' ophthalmopathy.

This clonotype has more than one count but fewer than ten. For the CDR3, the DNA is TGTGCCAGTAGTATGGCCGCAGGGGGCTCATCTAACTATGGCTACACCTTC. The encoded protein is CASSMAAGGSSNYGYTF. The J gene is TRBJ1-2, the V gene TRBV19, with TRBD1 matching over 8 bases. Looked up from germline, CDR1 is LNHDA and CDR2 is SQIVND (reference sequence). The junction had 9 bases not matched to a gene; V was cut back by 3 bases and J by 0 bases. This CDR3 is 17 amino acids long.

There are many counts of this clonotype. The chain combines TRBV2 with TRBJ1-3; unclear D gene. V lost 8 bases to trimming and J lost 4 bases, with 9 bases between them. Looked up from germline, CDR1 is SNHLY and CDR2 is FYNNEI. There are 12 residues in the CDR3. The CDR3 region is CASGPLGNTIYF. DNA of the CDR3: TGTGCCAGCGGACCCCTCGGAAACACCATATATTTT.

This clonotype has a count of ten or more. The chain has TRBV14 and TRBJ2-1, with D perhaps TRBD1 (5 bases). CDR1 and CDR2 (germline): SGHDN, FVKESK. This CDR3 comprises 15 residues. V lost 1 base and J lost 7, with 14 bases in between. This chain's CDR3 is CASSQAPLQGNEQFF. CDR3 DNA sequence: TGTGCCAGCAGCCAAGCTCCCCTCCAGGGTAATGAGCAGTTCTTC. Filled out from reference TRBV14 and TRBJ2-1, the complete variable domain reads EAGVTQFPSHSVIEKGQTVTLRCDPISGHDNLYWYRRVMGKEIKFLLHFVKESKQDESGMPNNRFLAERTGGTYSTLKVQPAELEDSGVYFCASSQAPLQGNEQFFGPGTRLTVL.

This clonotype has only a few counts. The V call is TRBV29-1, the J call TRBJ1-5, with no clear D. The CDR3 is 13 residues long. Looked up from germline, CDR1 is SQVTM and CDR2 is ANQGSEA. Trimming shortened V by 1 base and J by 7 bases, and 11 bases separated the two germline ends. The CDR3 region is CSVEGGPGQPQHF. The CDR3 nucleotides read TGCAGCGTTGAAGGGGGTCCTGGACAGCCCCAGCATTTT.

This clonotype was counted many times. The V call is TRBV20-1, the J call TRBJ1-1; D gene uncertain. Trimming pared 4 bases from V and 3 bases from J, leaving 9 bases between. Germline CDR1 and CDR2: DFQATT and SNEGSKA (reference sequence). This CDR3 is built from 12 residues. The CDR3 loop reads CSATDRYTEAFF. CDR3 DNA sequence: TGCAGTGCTACGGACCGATACACTGAAGCTTTCTTT.

This clonotype was seen ten or more times. The chain employs TRBV3-1 and TRBJ1-5, with D possibly TRBD1 on 6 matching bases. This CDR3 has 15 residues. CDR1 is LGHDT, CDR2 YNNKEL, per germline (reference sequence). V was trimmed by 1 base and J by 5 bases, leaving 12 bases between them. The CDR3 DNA is TGTGCCAGCAGCCAAGGTGGGACATCGCATCAGCCCCAGCATTTT. Translating gives CASSQGGTSHQPQHF.

In DNA form, the CDR3 reads TGTGCCAGCAGTTTATTAGGGCTAGATACGCAGTATTTT. Translating gives CASSLLGLDTQYF. V gene TRBV27 combines with J gene TRBJ2-3; D ambiguous. V lost 1 base and J 5 bases, leaving 7 bases between the germline ends. This CDR3 spans 13 amino acids. In germline, CDR1 is MNHEY, CDR2 SMNVEV (reference sequence).

This clonotype was counted between two and nine times. The CDR3 spells CASTKDSGANVLTF. In DNA, the CDR3 is TGTGCCAGCACCAAAGACTCTGGGGCCAACGTCCTGACTTTC. The chain employs TRBV7-9 and TRBJ2-6; D is unresolved. V dropped 7 bases and J dropped 0 bases, with 7 bases sitting between them. CDR1 and CDR2 (germline): SEHNR, FQNEAQ (reference sequence). This CDR3 is 14 amino acids long.

V usage is TRBV29-1 and J usage is TRBJ2-1, with a weak D call TRBD2 (6 bases). There are 13 residues in the CDR3. Germline CDR1 reads SQVTM; CDR2 reads ANQGSEA. V was pared by 4 bases and J by 0 bases, with 7 bases between. Here the CDR3 reads CSVAGSSYNEQFF. For the CDR3, the DNA is TGCAGCGTTGCCGGGAGCTCCTACAATGAGCAGTTCTTC.

This clonotype was counted at least ten times. This chain uses TRBV5-1 with TRBJ2-1, with 9 positions matching TRBD2. Germline V gene sequence: CDR1 SGHRS, CDR2 YFSETQ. This CDR3 contains 13 residues. V lost 4 bases, J lost 9 bases, and 5 bases stayed unmatched. DNA for the CDR3: TGCGCCAGCAGCCCTGGGACTAGCTTTGAGCAGTTCTTC. Encoded protein: CASSPGTSFEQFF.

This clonotype was counted at least ten times. The rearrangement joins TRBV20-1 to TRBJ1-2, with D hard to call. The CDR3 runs to 15 residues. CDR1 is DFQATT and CDR2 is SNEGSKA in the germline V gene (reference sequence). The V gene lost 1 base and the J gene lost 4 bases, with 16 bases spanning the gap. As DNA, the CDR3 is TGCAGTGCTAGAGTTCGGTCCCCGTTGGGCTATGGCTACACCTTC. As protein: CSARVRSPLGYGYTF.

J is TRBJ2-1 and V is TRBV5-1; D remains ambiguous. Looked up from germline, CDR1 is SGHRS and CDR2 is YFSETQ. V was cut by 5 bases and J by 1 base, with 10 bases left in between. The CDR3 has 14 amino acids. DNA for the CDR3: TGCGCCAGCAGGGAAACGGTTTCCTACAATGAGCAGTTCTTC. Its protein product is CASRETVSYNEQFF.

V usage is TRBV7-9 and J usage is TRBJ1-5; D may be TRBD1 (5 bases). The ends were cut back, 1 base at V and 3 bases at J, with 13 bases in the middle. Germline V gives CDR1 SEHNR, CDR2 FQNEAQ (reference sequence). This CDR3 contains 16 residues. The chain's CDR3 is CASSLEGQGNNQPQHF. CDR3 bases: TGTGCCAGCAGCTTAGAAGGTCAGGGAAACAATCAGCCCCAGCATTTT.

This chain joins TRBV29-1 and TRBJ1-3; D is uncertain. The V and J ends lost 7 bases and 3 bases respectively, with 13 bases between them. Looked up from germline, CDR1 is SQVTM and CDR2 is ANQGSEA. The CDR3 extends over 13 amino acids. The CDR3 DNA sequence: TGCAGCGCCTCTACCCGGGATGGAAACACCATATATTTT. Its translation is CSASTRDGNTIYF.

DNA for the CDR3: TGTGCCAGCAGCCGGGACTACCCCGAGGAGCAGTTCTTC. This encodes CASSRDYPEEQFF. The chain combines TRBV12-3 or TRBV12-4 with TRBJ2-1; 7 nucleotides agree with TRBD2. The CDR3 is 13 residues long. The V gene end was trimmed by 6 bases and the J gene end by 10 bases; junction bases not matched to a gene: 9.

The DNA for the CDR3 is TGTGCCAGCAGTCCGGACCTCGGGACTAGCGGGAGTAGTCGGGGAAAAAACATTCAGTACTTC. It codes for CASSPDLGTSGSSRGKNIQYF. The V gene is TRBV12-3 or TRBV12-4, the J gene TRBJ2-4, with 14 bases matching TRBD2. With 5 bases clipped from V and 4 bases from J, the junction kept 19 bases outside the gene matches. The CDR3 spans 21 residues.

Only a few counts were recorded for this clonotype. The rearrangement joins TRBV20-1 to TRBJ2-2; D is unclear. The germline V gene encodes CDR1 DFQATT and CDR2 SNEGSKA (reference sequence). This CDR3 is 14 amino acids long. Trimming cost V 1 base and J 3 bases, with 9 bases left between them. The CDR3 DNA reads TGCAGTGCTAGAGGCCAAACTCACACCGGGGAGCTGTTTTTT. Its translation: CSARGQTHTGELFF.

This clonotype was detected only a few times. The V and J genes are TRBV7-6 and TRBJ2-7; D unresolved. The germline V gene has CDR1 SGHVS and CDR2 FNYEAQ. The V and J ends lost 4 bases and 5 bases respectively, with 6 bases between them. This CDR3 comprises 11 residues. The chain's CDR3 is CASSSADEQYF. The CDR3 DNA follows: TGTGCCAGCAGCTCGGCCGACGAGCAGTACTTC.

Ten or more counts support this clonotype. V gene TRBV6-1 combines with J gene TRBJ2-1; D possibly matches TRBD1 or TRBD2 (5 bases each). The CDR3 loop spans 15 amino acids. The germline V gene has CDR1 MNHNS and CDR2 SASEGT. V lost 3 bases to trimming and J lost 6 bases, with 15 bases between them. The DNA of the CDR3 is TGTGCCAGCAGTGAGGGAATGGGACCCTCCAATGAGCAGTTCTTC. Its protein is CASSEGMGPSNEQFF.

This chain joins TRBV28 and TRBJ2-7; maybe TRBD1 (6 bases). CDR3 size: 11 residues. Per the germline V gene, CDR1 is MDHEN and CDR2 is SYDVKM. Trimming shortened V by 4 bases and J by 9 bases, and 10 bases separated the two germline ends. The CDR3 region has the DNA TGTGCCAGCAGTTATAACAGGGCGCAGTACTTC. Amino acids: CASSYNRAQYF.

There are many counts of this clonotype. J is TRBJ1-5 and V is TRBV29-1, with TRBD1 as a possible D gene (6 bases). The ends were cut back, 0 bases at V and 6 bases at J, with 15 bases in the middle. The CDR3 loop spans 15 amino acids. Germline-derived CDR1 and CDR2 are SQVTM and ANQGSEA. The CDR3 protein is CSVEDGGGRGQPQHF. As DNA, the CDR3 is TGCAGCGTTGAAGATGGGGGGGGGCGCGGTCAGCCCCAGCATTTT.